This T cell receptor (beta chain) is from a study of T-cell reconstitution after alpha-beta-depleted transplantation in children. Preparing the TCRbeta library involved the use of unique molecular identifiers. TCRdb re-derived calls from the PCR reads in MiXCR, one entry per CDR3 protein. The sample includes around 410,000 distinct CDR3 sequences, roughly 10% of them seen just once. V was pared by 2 bases and J by 4 bases, with 5 bases of the junction left unmatched. The germline V gene has CDR1 MDHEN and CDR2 SYDVKM. This CDR3 has 15 amino acids. V gene TRBV28 combines with J gene TRBJ1-3, with 7 bases identical to TRBD1. The receptor comes from a human donor who donated a stem cell graft to a child with acute myeloid leukemia. The specimen comprised PBMCs from the stem cell graft donor, sampled from the stem cell graft. The CDR3 loop is CASSLLPGQGNTIYF. CDR3 in DNA: TGTGCCAGCAGTTTACTACCGGGACAGGGAAACACCATATATTTT.